The 20 T cell receptor beta chains in this list originate from one sample, sequenced in a study of TIL therapy for anti-PD-1-resistant metastatic lung cancer. The time point: pre-treatment sample, taken before nivolumab and TIL therapy. Most excised metastases sampled were pleural nodules or supraclavicular lymph nodes. Sequencing used immunoSEQ v3. The repertoire was sequenced with immunoSEQ multiplex PCR; TCRdb's copy has only in-frame clones and lacks some. The sample consists of approximately 97,000 clones, 55% to 75% of them appearing once. This sample comprised tumor tissue, obtained at baseline. These receptor sequences come from a person between 25 and 79 years old with non-small cell lung cancer.

This clone was detected a few times. The rearrangement links TRBV9 to TRBJ2-7, with 8 nucleotides matching TRBD2. The CDR3 sequence is 15 residues long. Per the germline V gene, CDR1 is SGDLS and CDR2 is YYNGEE. The J segment lost 4 bases and the V segment lost 0 bases, leaving 6 bases of the junction unmatched. The CDR3 loop reads CASSVAGGMAYEQYF. CDR3 DNA: TGTGCCAGCAGCGTAGCGGGGGGGATGGCTTACGAGCAGTACTTC.

The chain couples TRBV5-8 to TRBJ2-1; 7 bases map to TRBD1. CDR1 is SGHTS, CDR2 YDEGEE, per germline. The CDR3 has 15 residues. The ends lost 5 bases at V and 2 bases at J; junction bases unmatched: 7. The CDR3 sequence is CASRRTGRTYNEQFF. The CDR3, as DNA: TGTGCCAGCAGACGGACAGGCCGAACCTACAATGAGCAGTTCTTC.

This clone was seen a few times. V and J are TRBV4-1 and TRBJ1-6; no reliable D call. Per the germline V gene, CDR1 is MGHRA and CDR2 is YSYEKL. V was pared by 3 bases and J by 6 bases, with 6 bases between. This CDR3 has 13 residues. For the CDR3, the DNA is TGCGCCAGCAGCCACCTCAGTAATTCACCCCTCCACTTT. As protein: CASSHLSNSPLHF.

This clone has just a few counts. This sequence joins TRBV7-9 and TRBJ1-4, with 10 bases that match TRBD1. The CDR3 runs to 15 residues. Germline assignment: CDR1 SEHNR and CDR2 FQNEAQ (reference sequence). The V gene end was trimmed by 1 base and the J gene end by 6 bases; junction bases not matched to a gene: 2. The CDR3 nucleotides read TGTGCCAGCAGCTTAGTTGGGACAGGGGATGAAAAACTGTTTTTT. Translation gives CASSLVGTGDEKLFF.

The rearrangement links TRBV6-5 to TRBJ1-2; D perhaps matches TRBD1 (5 bases). V was trimmed by 2 bases and J by 4 bases, leaving 14 bases between them. This CDR3 has 15 residues. The V gene's germline CDR1 is MNHEY and CDR2 SVGAGI. The CDR3 DNA sequence: TGTGCCAGCAGTTACGGGAGGGGAGGTGGCTATGGCTACACCTTC. This gives the protein CASSYGRGGGYGYTF.

This chain uses TRBV6-5 with TRBJ2-5; 9 bases match TRBD2. The V gene's germline CDR1 is MNHEY and CDR2 SVGAGI. This CDR3 has 16 amino acids. V shed 2 bases and J 1 base; nucleotides not matched to a gene: 5. CDR3 region: CASSYVASGTQETQYF. The CDR3 DNA reads as TGTGCCAGCAGTTACGTGGCTAGCGGGACCCAAGAGACCCAGTACTTC.

V usage is TRBV18 and J usage is TRBJ2-7; possible D gene TRBD1, 6 bases. The length of the CDR3 is 16 residues. V dropped 3 bases and J dropped 6 bases, with 21 bases sitting between them. Germline-derived CDR1 and CDR2 are KGHSH and LQKENI. CDR3: CASSPGTSKWVSEQYF. The CDR3, as DNA: TGTGCCAGCTCACCTGGGACATCTAAATGGGTCAGCGAGCAGTACTTC.

CDR3 in DNA: TGTGCCAGCAGCCAAGGGGATGGGGCCAACGTCCTGACTTTC. This codes for CASSQGDGANVLTF. This rearrangement joins TRBV4-2 to TRBJ2-6; no clear D gene. Germline CDR1 reads LGHNA; CDR2 reads YNFKEQ. The ends were cut back, 1 base at V and 3 bases at J, with 4 bases in the middle. The CDR3 loop spans 14 amino acids.

This clone is labeled large (0.1 to 1%). The genes are TRBV7-9 and TRBJ2-3; the D is unclear. This CDR3 is built from 12 residues. The germline CDR1 and CDR2 sequences are SEHNR and FQNEAQ (reference sequence). Deletions cut 6 bases from V and 3 bases from J, with 7 bases between. The CDR3 DNA is TGTGCCAGCAGTTTTAGGACAGATACGCAGTATTTT. It is translated as CASSFRTDTQYF.

The rearrangement links TRBV28 to TRBJ2-1; 8 bases fit TRBD2. Trimming took 6 bases from V and 5 from J; bases not matched to a gene: 12. The CDR3 is made up of 16 amino acids. Looked up from germline, CDR1 is MDHEN and CDR2 is SYDVKM. The CDR3 loop is CASSPRGGIDHNEQFF. The DNA for the CDR3 is TGTGCCAGCAGCCCTCGGGGGGGAATCGACCACAATGAGCAGTTCTTC.

The gene calls are TRBV7-6 and TRBJ2-5; D is perhaps TRBD2 (5 bases). Germline assignment: CDR1 SGHVS and CDR2 FNYEAQ. V was cut by 1 base and J by 5 bases, with 14 bases left in between. This CDR3 has 15 amino acids. The DNA for the CDR3 is TGTGCCAGCAGCTTAGTAGGAGGTCCGGGGGAGACCCAGTACTTC. Amino acid sequence: CASSLVGGPGETQYF.

The chain recombines TRBV28 with TRBJ2-1; D perhaps matches TRBD1 (6 bases). V was cut by 5 bases and J by 3 bases, with 11 bases left in between. This CDR3 has 14 residues. Per germline, CDR1 MDHEN and CDR2 SYDVKM. CDR3 in DNA: TGTGCCAGCAGTCCCCGGACAGTCTACAATGAGCAGTTCTTC. It yields the protein CASSPRTVYNEQFF.

The rearrangement links TRBV4-3 to TRBJ2-7; 10 bases align to TRBD1. Looked up from germline, CDR1 is LGHNA and CDR2 is YSLEER. V dropped 4 bases and J dropped 7; count of bases not matched to a gene: 10. This CDR3 contains 15 residues. The CDR3 sequence is CASSPGQGRLREQYF. The CDR3, as DNA: TGCGCCAGCAGCCCGGGACAGGGGAGGTTAAGGGAGCAGTACTTC.

The chain couples TRBV4-1 to TRBJ2-5; 11 bases match TRBD1. Germline V gene data show CDR1 as MGHRA and CDR2 as YSYEKL. CDR3 length equals 16 residues. After removal of 3 bases from V and 4 bases from J, the junction contained 7 bases not matched to a gene. In DNA, the CDR3 is TGCGCCAGCAGCCAGGCCGGGACAGGGGGTAGAGAGACCCAGTACTTC. This codes for CASSQAGTGGRETQYF.

The chain employs TRBV18 and TRBJ2-7; TRBD1 matches at 11 bases. J lost 5 bases, V lost 2 bases, and 2 bases had no gene match. Per the germline V gene, CDR1 is KGHSH and CDR2 is LQKENI. There are 14 residues in the CDR3. CDR3 loop: CASSPMGQGDEQYF. The CDR3 coding sequence is TGTGCCAGCTCACCAATGGGACAGGGGGACGAGCAGTACTTC.

This rearrangement joins TRBV15 to TRBJ1-2, with D tentatively TRBD1 (5 bases). From germline, CDR1 is LNHNV and CDR2 YYDKDF (reference sequence). The CDR3 is 15 amino acids. Trimming shortened V by 4 bases and J by 4 bases, and 16 bases separated the two germline ends. CDR3 sequence reads: CATSIDRDGAYGYTF. The CDR3 nucleotides read TGTGCCACCAGCATCGACCGGGACGGAGCCTATGGCTACACCTTC.

This clone was observed a single time. The chain links TRBV7-6 to TRBJ2-5, with D tentatively TRBD2 (5 bases). Trimming took 0 bases from V and 2 from J, leaving 10 bases between them. The CDR3 is 15 amino acids. Germline V lookup: CDR1 SGHVS, CDR2 FNYEAQ. Written as DNA, the CDR3 is TGTGCCAGCAGCTTAGCGGCGGGTTCACAAGAGACCCAGTACTTC. Translating gives CASSLAAGSQETQYF.

This clone was counted a single time. The chain has TRBV19 and TRBJ2-4; tentative D call: TRBD2 (5 bases). Germline V CDR1 and CDR2: LNHDA, SQIVND (reference sequence). V was clipped by 6 bases and J by 3 bases, with 18 bases between them. CDR3 length: 16 amino acids. The CDR3: CASSLPGLDFKNIQYF. CDR3 DNA sequence: TGTGCCAGTAGCTTACCGGGGTTGGACTTCAAAAACATTCAGTACTTC.

V gene TRBV7-9 combines with J gene TRBJ2-7, with D possibly being TRBD1 or TRBD2 (5 bases each). Germline CDR1 reads SEHNR; CDR2 reads FQNEAQ (reference sequence). This CDR3 spans 15 amino acids. Trimming removed 8 bases at V and 2 bases at J, with 19 bases between. CDR3 in DNA: TGTGCCAGCGCTCCACCTGGGACGGGAACCTACGAGCAGTACTTC. Translated: CASAPPGTGTYEQYF.

The chain links TRBV6-6 to TRBJ2-2; D call uncertain. Trimming pared 7 bases from V and 6 bases from J, leaving 12 bases between. CDR1 and CDR2 (germline): MNHNY, SVGAGI (reference sequence). This CDR3 spans 13 amino acids. In DNA, the CDR3 is TGTGCCAGCACCCCTGGCCTAGCCGGGGAGCTGTTTTTT. This encodes CASTPGLAGELFF.